Below, 26 T cell receptor beta chains from the same sample are listed, as sequenced in a study of early T cells in non-severe SARS-CoV-2 infection. MiXCR, run by TCRdb on the 5' RACE reads, gives a single entry per CDR3 protein. This sample has 95,000 to 150,000 distinct CDR3 sequences, with about 15% found just once. Sequenced input: whole blood. These receptor sequences come from an adult who was a healthcare worker with PCR-confirmed SARS-CoV-2 infection or an uninfected control (not recorded which).

Many counts were recorded for this clonotype. One end of the junction varies from germline; a read error may be responsible. This chain connects TRBV5-1 to TRBJ1-1, with D possibly matching TRBD1 (5 bases). CDR1 and CDR2 from the germline V gene are SGHRS and YFSETQ. The CDR3 covers 14 residues. CDR3 nucleotides: TGTGCCAGCAGCTTAGTAGGGGTAAACACTGAAGCTTTCTTT. Amino acids: CASSLVGVNTEAFF.

This clonotype was counted at least ten times. The chain is built from TRBV3-1 and TRBJ1-1, with D unresolved. The germline gives CDR1 LGHDT, CDR2 YNNKEL (reference sequence). The CDR3 is 12 amino acids. Trimming pared 4 bases from V and 6 bases from J, leaving 9 bases between. The CDR3 coding sequence is TGTGCCAGCAGCCGCCTCGGCGCTGAAGCTTTCTTT. Amino acid sequence: CASSRLGAEAFF.

V usage is TRBV5-1 and J usage is TRBJ2-3; 9 bases agree with TRBD1. V trimming: 3 bases; J trimming: 5 bases; junction bases outside the gene matches: 10. Germline lookup yields CDR1 SGHRS and CDR2 YFSETQ. The CDR3 has 16 amino acids. The chain's CDR3 is CASSWAGTGKGDTQYF. Here the CDR3 DNA reads TGCGCCAGCAGCTGGGCCGGGACAGGGAAGGGAGATACGCAGTATTTT.

This clonotype was picked up a small number of times. The chain links TRBV10-2 to TRBJ2-1; D is unclear. The V and J ends lost 3 bases and 10 bases respectively, with 16 bases between them. This CDR3 comprises 14 residues. From germline, CDR1 is WSHSY and CDR2 SAAADI. The DNA for the CDR3 is TGCGCCAGCAGTGACCCCTCGGACCCCCTAGAGCAGTTCTTC. Translating gives CASSDPSDPLEQFF.

This chain connects TRBV5-1 to TRBJ2-1; 7 bases fit TRBD1. Germline CDR1 SGHRS, CDR2 YFSETQ. This CDR3 has 15 amino acids. V shed 4 bases, J shed 2 bases, and the junction held 6 bases outside the gene matches. The CDR3, as DNA: TGCGCCAGCAGCCTCCCTACAGGGGCCTACAATGAGCAGTTCTTC. Its translation: CASSLPTGAYNEQFF.

This clonotype was found a few times. V usage is TRBV7-9 and J usage is TRBJ1-6; D not certain. CDR3 size: 12 residues. With 5 bases removed from V and 9 bases from J, the gap between germline ends came to 8 bases. Germline V CDR1 and CDR2: SEHNR, FQNEAQ (reference sequence). The CDR3 sequence is CASSRGSSPLHF. As DNA, the CDR3 is TGTGCCAGCAGCCGTGGTTCTTCACCCCTCCACTTT.

The V gene is TRBV7-8, the J gene TRBJ1-1; the match to TRBD1 covers 7 bases. Germline CDR1 is SGHVS and CDR2 is FQNEAQ. The CDR3 extends over 16 amino acids. V shed 3 bases, J shed 6 bases, and the junction held 13 bases outside the gene matches. The CDR3 sequence: CASSFLQGLPHAEAFF. The CDR3 bases are TGTGCCAGCAGCTTTCTACAGGGGCTCCCGCACGCTGAAGCTTTCTTT.

The chain has TRBV5-6 and TRBJ2-2, with D unresolved. The CDR3 covers 13 residues. V was trimmed by 3 bases and J by 0 bases, leaving 3 bases between them. CDR1 is SGHDT, CDR2 YYEEEE, per germline. The CDR3 loop is CASSSTNTGELFF. The CDR3 DNA reads TGTGCCAGCAGCTCGACGAACACCGGGGAGCTGTTTTTT.

The chain has TRBV18 and TRBJ1-1; D gene ambiguous. The CDR3 runs to 13 residues. The germline CDR1 and CDR2 sequences are KGHSH and LQKENI. V lost 5 bases and J 2 bases, leaving 9 bases between the germline ends. The CDR3 spells CASSREPNTEAFF. DNA of the CDR3: TGTGCCAGCTCAAGGGAGCCTAACACTGAAGCTTTCTTT.

This clonotype was counted once. The junction and the germline gene differ at one end; a read error may be behind it. The chain combines TRBV20-1 with TRBJ1-5; no definite D call. The germline CDR1 and CDR2 sequences are DFQATT and SNEGSKA (reference sequence). This CDR3 has 14 amino acids. Here the CDR3 reads CSARVGQYNQPRHF. DNA of the CDR3: TGCAGTGCTAGAGTAGGGCAGTACAATCAGCCCCGGCATTTT.

This clonotype turned up a few times. V gene TRBV7-2 combines with J gene TRBJ2-7; D possibly corresponds to TRBD2 (6 bases). Trimming cost V 1 base and J 3 bases, with 10 bases left between them. Germline CDR1 is SGHTA and CDR2 is FQGNSA. The CDR3 runs to 14 residues. CDR3 coding DNA: TGTGCCAGCAGCTTAGGGTCCGGGGGCTACGAGCAGTACTTC. This gives the protein CASSLGSGGYEQYF.

This clonotype has just a few counts. V and J are TRBV27 and TRBJ1-2, with D hard to call. Germline V CDR1 and CDR2: MNHEY, SMNVEV (reference sequence). The CDR3 runs 14 residues. The ends were cut back, 6 bases at V and 4 bases at J, with 15 bases in the middle. CDR3 nucleotide sequence: TGTGCCAGCAGCCCCTTGCTGAGAGGCTATGGCTACACCTTC. Amino acid sequence: CASSPLLRGYGYTF.

Only a few counts were recorded for this clonotype. The CDR3 is CASSTGQSYQPQHF. As DNA, the CDR3 is TGTGCCAGTAGTACGGGACAGTCCTATCAGCCCCAGCATTTT. This rearrangement joins TRBV19 to TRBJ1-5, with 7 bases aligning to TRBD1. The CDR3 is 14 residues long. V lost 4 bases to trimming and J lost 5 bases; unmatched junction nucleotides: 5. Germline CDR1 is LNHDA and CDR2 is SQIVND (reference sequence).

The chain has TRBV3-1 and TRBJ1-2, with D hard to call. Deletions cut 1 base from V and 7 bases from J, with 10 bases between. CDR1 LGHDT and CDR2 YNNKEL come from the germline V gene (reference sequence). The CDR3 spans 13 residues. Here the CDR3 DNA reads TGTGCCAGCAGCCAAGCCGGGAGCACTGGCTACACCTTC. Amino acid sequence: CASSQAGSTGYTF. Drawing the rest from reference TRBV3-1 and TRBJ1-2, the complete variable domain is DTAVSQTPKYLVTQMGNDKSIKCEQNLGHDTMYWYKQDSKKFLKIMFSYNNKELIINETVPNRFSPKSPDKAHLNLHINSLELGDSAVYFCASSQAGSTGYTFGSGTRLTVV.

This clonotype was counted ten times or more. The chain couples TRBV29-1 to TRBJ2-7, with D tentatively TRBD1 (6 bases). CDR3 length equals 15 residues. Trimming removed 0 bases from V and 5 bases from J, with 17 bases in between. Germline V gene sequence: CDR1 SQVTM, CDR2 ANQGSEA. CDR3 in DNA: TGCAGCGTTGAAGATCCGGATAGGGGGATCCACGAGCAGTACTTC. Translated: CSVEDPDRGIHEQYF.

The chain links TRBV29-1 to TRBJ2-2, with D unclear. The CDR3 spans 14 residues. Per the germline V gene, CDR1 is SQVTM and CDR2 is ANQGSEA. V was trimmed by 3 bases and J by 0 bases, leaving 8 bases between them. The CDR3 coding sequence is TGCAGCGTTGAGGCGAGGACGAACACCGGGGAGCTGTTTTTT. Amino acids: CSVEARTNTGELFF.

Here the CDR3 DNA reads TGTGCTAGTGGTTTGGTGATTTCGAGCGAGCAGTACTTC. Its protein is CASGLVISSEQYF. V gene TRBV12-5 combines with J gene TRBJ2-7, with no clear D. The CDR3 is 13 amino acids. V was cut by 0 bases and J by 6 bases, with 9 bases left in between. Germline V gene lookup returns CDR1 LGHNT and CDR2 FRNRAP.

This clonotype was recorded at least ten times. The chain links TRBV3-1 to TRBJ1-1; tentative D call: TRBD1 (5 bases). Trimming took off 0 bases at V and 11 bases at J, with 13 bases between the two ends. The CDR3 consists of 13 residues. Germline V gene data show CDR1 as LGHDT and CDR2 as YNNKEL (reference sequence). CDR3 DNA sequence: TGTGCCAGCAGCCAAGAAAAATTGGGGACCGCTTTCTTT. It translates to CASSQEKLGTAFF.

This clonotype was seen more than once but under ten times. The V gene is TRBV19, the J gene TRBJ1-5; unclear D gene. V was shortened by 3 bases and J by 2 bases, with 5 bases between the two germline ends. Germline CDR1 and CDR2: LNHDA and SQIVND (reference sequence). The CDR3 is 13 residues long. The CDR3 nucleotides read TGTGCCAGTAGTATCAGAGGCAATCAGCCCCAGCATTTT. It encodes CASSIRGNQPQHF.

V gene TRBV6-5 combines with J gene TRBJ2-5, with 8 bases fitting TRBD2. Per the germline V gene, CDR1 is MNHEY and CDR2 is SVGAGI. V shed 4 bases and J 4 bases; nucleotides not matched to a gene: 5. The CDR3 covers 14 residues. The CDR3 protein is CASSFGGAGETQYF. In DNA form, the CDR3 reads TGTGCCAGCAGTTTCGGGGGGGCCGGAGAGACCCAGTACTTC.

The rearrangement links TRBV19 to TRBJ2-1, with a tentative D call TRBD1 (5 bases). With 4 bases removed from V and 0 bases from J, the gap between germline ends came to 10 bases. The germline CDR1 and CDR2 sequences are LNHDA and SQIVND (reference sequence). This CDR3 is 15 amino acids long. CDR3 nucleotide sequence: TGTGCCAGTAGTACGACAGCCGACTCCTACAATGAGCAGTTCTTC. Translation: CASSTTADSYNEQFF.

The chain carries TRBV14 and TRBJ2-3; D call uncertain. Trimming took 1 base from V and 12 from J, leaving 11 bases between them. The germline V gene has CDR1 SGHDN and CDR2 FVKESK. The CDR3 loop spans 12 amino acids. DNA of the CDR3: TGTGCCAGCAGCCAAGTTGCAGTGCAACAGTATTTT. Translating it yields CASSQVAVQQYF.

The chain combines TRBV30 with TRBJ2-2; the D gene is possibly TRBD2 (5 bases). Looked up from germline, CDR1 is GTSNPN and CDR2 is SVGIG (reference sequence). V was clipped by 0 bases and J by 7 bases, with 15 bases between them. This CDR3 spans 15 amino acids. CDR3 region: CAWSVLDGSYGELFF. DNA of the CDR3: TGTGCCTGGAGTGTACTAGACGGCTCGTACGGGGAGCTGTTTTTT.

This clonotype has a handful of counts. The chain couples TRBV4-1 to TRBJ1-4, with D hard to call. The V end lost 6 bases, the J end lost 5 bases, and 19 bases lay between the germline ends. The CDR3 has 16 amino acids. The germline CDR1 and CDR2 sequences are MGHRA and YSYEKL. The CDR3 here is CASSDAGMAENEKLFF. The CDR3, as DNA: TGCGCCAGCAGTGATGCTGGGATGGCTGAGAATGAAAAACTGTTTTTT.

This chain connects TRBV12-3 or TRBV12-4 to TRBJ2-2; D is unclear. This CDR3 spans 12 amino acids. V shed 6 bases and J shed 11 bases, with 13 bases lying between them. CDR3 coding DNA: TGTGCCAGCAGAGTAGGGTCCGTAGAGCTGTTTTTT. It codes for CASRVGSVELFF.

This clonotype was counted only a few times. This sequence joins TRBV29-1 and TRBJ2-1, with 11 nucleotides matching TRBD2. The CDR3 length is 14 residues. CDR1 SQVTM and CDR2 ANQGSEA come from the germline V gene. The CDR3 reads CASGGMSSYNEQFF. As DNA, the CDR3 is TGCGCTAGCGGGGGGATGAGCTCCTACAATGAGCAGTTCTTC.